A selection of T cell receptor beta chains follows, all from one sample in a study of blood T cell repertoires in COVID-19. Using immunoSEQ multiplex PCR, the repertoire was profiled, and TCRdb retains in-frame clones only, with some absent. The table has around 250,000 clones, roughly 84% seen once; the top ten hold less than 2%. Sequencing was performed on peripheral blood. These TCRs come from a woman in her thirties or forties who had recovered from COVID-19. CDR3s include the opening cysteine and the closing phenylalanine or tryptophan. Each record gives: J gene, D gene, V gene, clone size, CDR3 DNA, CDR3 protein. D genes are given only for firm matches. Expanded clones are given a class, and other clones once, few, many or no size at all.

TRBJ2-2	NA	TRBV11-3	few	TGTGCCAGCAGCTTACCAGGGGTCATAGTGGAGCTGTTTTTT	CASSLPGVIVELFF
TRBJ1-4	TRBD1	TRBV3-1/TRBV3-2	once	TGTGCCAGCAGCCTCGGGACAGGGAATGAAAAACTGTTTTTT	CASSLGTGNEKLFF
TRBJ1-1	TRBD1	TRBV9	NA	TGTGCCAGCAGCCCCCGCGGGACAGAGAACACTGAAGCTTTCTTT	CASSPRGTENTEAFF
TRBJ1-1	NA	TRBV5-6	NA	TGTGCCAGCAGCTTGAGGGGAAGGGACACTGAAGCTTTCTTT	CASSLRGRDTEAFF
TRBJ1-4	NA	TRBV27	NA	TGTGCCAGCACCTTACGGGGGGTTGAAAAACTGTTTTTT	CASTLRGVEKLFF
TRBJ2-7	NA	TRBV9	NA	TGTGCCAGCAGCGTAGATGCGGGAAGCGCCTACGAGCAGTACTTC	CASSVDAGSAYEQYF
TRBJ2-2	TRBD2	TRBV13	NA	TGTGCCAGCAGCCGGGGGGGCCGGTCCGCCGGGGAGCTGTTTTTT	CASSRGGRSAGELFF
TRBJ1-3	NA	TRBV2	once	TGTGCCAGCCAACGGCCCCAGGCTGGAAACACCATATATTTT	CASQRPQAGNTIYF
TRBJ1-1	NA	TRBV12-5	NA	TGTGCTAGTGGTTTATTTCTGCGGGGGCACACTGAAGCTTTCTTT	CASGLFLRGHTEAFF
TRBJ1-1	TRBD1	TRBV5-1	NA	TGCGCCAGCAGTCAGGGGGTGAACACTGAAGCTTTCTTT	CASSQGVNTEAFF
TRBJ1-2	NA	TRBV28	NA	TGTGCCAGCAGTTTAGAGGCCCTCCCTTATGGCTACACCTTC	CASSLEALPYGYTF
TRBJ1-4	TRBD1	TRBV18	NA	TGTGCCAGCTCAGTCACAGGGGTCAGTGGAGAAAAACTGTTTTTT	CASSVTGVSGEKLFF
TRBJ2-3	TRBD2	TRBV7-9	NA	TGTGCCAGCAGTTCTGGACTAGTAGTATCAGATACGCAGTATTTT	CASSSGLVVSDTQYF
TRBJ2-7	NA	TRBV7-6	NA	TGTGCCAGCAGCCAGGGATTGCGGGGGCTGCCCTACGAGCAGTACTTC	CASSQGLRGLPYEQYF
TRBJ1-1	TRBD1	TRBV30	NA	TGTGCCTGGAGTCCCAACAGGGGATTCATCACTGAAGCTTTCTTT	CAWSPNRGFITEAFF
TRBJ1-6	NA	TRBV4-1	NA	TGCGCCAGCAGCCAGGCAGAAAGCTCCTATAATTCACCCCTCCACTTT	CASSQAESSYNSPLHF
TRBJ1-2	NA	TRBV27	NA	TGTGCCAGCAGGGGGTCTGGGGGCAGGGGCTACACCTTC	CASRGSGGRGYTF
TRBJ2-2	NA	TRBV7-3	NA	TGTGCCAGCAGCTCTAGGGGGACCGGGGAGCTGTTTTTT	CASSSRGTGELFF
TRBJ1-2	NA	TRBV7-9	NA	TGTGCCAGCAGCTTAAGGGGCAGGAACTATGGCTACACCTTC	CASSLRGRNYGYTF
TRBJ2-2	TRBD1	TRBV10-3	NA	TGTGCCATCAGTTTTACAGGGGGCAGTATCACCGGGGAGCTGTTTTTT	CAISFTGGSITGELFF
TRBJ1-2	TRBD1	TRBV27	NA	TGTGCCAGCAGTGCAAACTCGGGACAGGGCAACTATGGCTACACCTTC	CASSANSGQGNYGYTF
TRBJ1-5	NA	TRBV20-1	NA	TGCAGTGCTAGTAAACAGGGAGACAATCAGCCCCAGCATTTT	CSASKQGDNQPQHF
TRBJ1-2	NA	TRBV28	NA	TGTGCCAGCAGTTTTCCTGGACAGTGGGCAAACTATGGCTACACCTTC	CASSFPGQWANYGYTF
TRBJ2-1	NA	TRBV5-1	NA	TGCGCCAGCACCAGGTCGGCAGCCTACAATGAGCAGTTCTTC	CASTRSAAYNEQFF
TRBJ1-5	NA	TRBV7-9	NA	TGTGCCAGCAGCTCGGGGGGAAGCAATCAGCCCCAGCATTTT	CASSSGGSNQPQHF
TRBJ2-3	TRBD1	TRBV5-1	NA	TGCGCCAGCAGCCCAGGACAGGGGCCGCAGTATTTT	CASSPGQGPQYF
TRBJ1-2	NA	TRBV14	NA	TGTGCCAGCAGCCAAGCTTCAAGAGCCCTCTATGGCTACACCTTC	CASSQASRALYGYTF
TRBJ2-5	TRBD2	TRBV5-1	NA	TGCGCCAGCAGCTTGGCGACTAGCGGGGGGTCGTACCAAGAGACCCAGTACTTC	CASSLATSGGSYQETQYF
TRBJ2-7	TRBD1	TRBV28	NA	TGTGCCAGCAGTTTATGGACAGGGGGCTTCGAGCAGTACTTC	CASSLWTGGFEQYF
TRBJ1-4	TRBD1	TRBV11-2	NA	TGTGCCAGCAGCATCCGGACAGGTTCTAATGAAAAACTGTTTTTT	CASSIRTGSNEKLFF
TRBJ2-1	TRBD2	TRBV7-9	NA	TGTGCCAGCAGCTTAGGCGGGGGCTCCTACAATGAGCAGTTCTTC	CASSLGGGSYNEQFF
TRBJ1-1	TRBD1	TRBV6-2/TRBV6-3	NA	TGTGCCAGCAGTTCTCCAAGACAGGGGGCCGCTGAAGCTTTCTTT	CASSSPRQGAAEAFF
TRBJ1-1	NA	TRBV3-1/TRBV3-2	NA	TGTGCCAGCAGCCCCATCACCGGGATTGAAGCTTTCTTT	CASSPITGIEAFF
TRBJ1-5	NA	TRBV18	NA	TGTGCCAGCTCACCGACAGATAGCAATCAGCCCCAGCATTTT	CASSPTDSNQPQHF
TRBJ1-1	NA	TRBV5-4	NA	TGTGCCAGCAGCTTGGTAGACGGAGCTAATTACATGAACACTGAAGCTTTCTTT	CASSLVDGANYMNTEAFF
TRBJ1-1	NA	TRBV7-3	NA	TGTGCCAGCAGCTTAAGTGGGCTGAACACTGAAGCTTTCTTT	CASSLSGLNTEAFF
TRBJ2-3	NA	TRBV2	few	TGTGCCAGCAGTGATAGCCGGGTTGCGGGACGCACTACAGATACGCAGTATTTT	CASSDSRVAGRTTDTQYF